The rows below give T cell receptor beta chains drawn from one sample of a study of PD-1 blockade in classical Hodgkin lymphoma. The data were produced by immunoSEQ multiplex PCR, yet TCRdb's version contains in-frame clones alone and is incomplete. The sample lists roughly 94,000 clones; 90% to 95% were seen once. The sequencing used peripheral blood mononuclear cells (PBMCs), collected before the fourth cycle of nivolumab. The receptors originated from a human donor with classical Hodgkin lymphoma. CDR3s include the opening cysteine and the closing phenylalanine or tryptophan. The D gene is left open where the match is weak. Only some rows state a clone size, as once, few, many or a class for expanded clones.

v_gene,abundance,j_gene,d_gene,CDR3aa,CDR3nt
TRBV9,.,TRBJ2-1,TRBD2,CASSSALAGVNEQFF,TGTGCCAGCAGCTCCGCGCTAGCGGGAGTCAATGAGCAGTTCTTC
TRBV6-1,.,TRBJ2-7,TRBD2,CASGLAGVSYEQYF,TGTGCCAGTGGGCTAGCGGGGGTCTCCTACGAGCAGTACTTC
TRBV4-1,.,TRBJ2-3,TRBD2,CASRKTPSGTSGYTDTQYF,TGCGCCAGCAGGAAGACCCCAAGCGGGACTAGCGGGTACACAGATACGCAGTATTTT
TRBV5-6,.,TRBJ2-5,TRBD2,CASSFIRGDAQGRTQYF,TGTGCCAGCAGCTTTATACGGGGGGACGCACAAGGTCGGACCCAGTACTTC
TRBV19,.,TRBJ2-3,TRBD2,CASSIRQAGLGTDTQYF,TGTGCCAGTAGTATCCGTCAAGCGGGACTTGGGACAGATACGCAGTATTTT
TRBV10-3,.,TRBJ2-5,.,CAISESPGPGETQYF,TGTGCCATCAGTGAGTCCCCGGGGCCCGGAGAGACCCAGTACTTC
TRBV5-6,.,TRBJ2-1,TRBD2,CASTFLTSGNYNEQFF,TGTGCCAGCACCTTCCTAACTAGCGGGAACTACAATGAGCAGTTCTTC
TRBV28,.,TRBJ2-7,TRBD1,CASSWPGTDEQYF,TGTGCCAGCAGTTGGCCTGGGACAGACGAGCAGTACTTC
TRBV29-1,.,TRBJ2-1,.,CSGDRADEQFF,TGCAGCGGCGACCGAGCGGATGAGCAGTTCTTC
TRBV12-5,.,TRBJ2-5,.,CASGPARGQETQYF,TGTGCTAGTGGCCCAGCCAGGGGCCAAGAGACCCAGTACTTC
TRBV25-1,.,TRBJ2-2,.,CASSEYSPRERTGELFF,TGTGCCAGCAGTGAATATTCGCCGAGGGAGCGAACCGGGGAGCTGTTTTTT
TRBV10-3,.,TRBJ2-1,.,CAISESGASNEQFF,TGTGCCATCAGTGAGTCTGGGGCTAGCAATGAGCAGTTCTTC
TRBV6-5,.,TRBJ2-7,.,CASNRGIRVQYEQYF,TGTGCCAGCAACCGGGGGATCCGCGTCCAATACGAGCAGTACTTC
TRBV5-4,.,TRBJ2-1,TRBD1,CASSSGQGNEQFF,TGTGCCAGCAGCTCCGGACAGGGTAATGAGCAGTTCTTC
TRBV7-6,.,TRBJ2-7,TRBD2,CASSLEAGYYEQYF,TGTGCCAGCAGCTTAGAAGCGGGGTACTACGAGCAGTACTTC
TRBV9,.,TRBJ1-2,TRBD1,CASSPRTGEGYGYTF,TGTGCCAGCAGCCCTAGGACAGGGGAGGGCTATGGCTACACCTTC
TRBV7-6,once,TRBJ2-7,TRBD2,CASSRRLAGALYEQYF,TGTGCCAGCAGCCGCAGACTAGCGGGAGCTTTGTACGAGCAGTACTTC
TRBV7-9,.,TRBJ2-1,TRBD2,CASRGWREPNNEQFF,TGTGCCAGCAGGGGATGGCGGGAGCCCAACAATGAGCAGTTCTTC
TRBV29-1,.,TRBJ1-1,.,CSVDAGQLNTEAFF,TGCAGCGTTGATGCCGGACAGTTAAACACTGAAGCTTTCTTT
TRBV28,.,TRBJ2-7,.,CASSWAQRVGSYEQYF,TGTGCCAGCAGTTGGGCCCAAAGGGTTGGCTCCTACGAGCAGTACTTC
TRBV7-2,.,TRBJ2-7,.,CASSDMVRVDEQYF,TGTGCCAGCAGCGATATGGTCAGGGTCGACGAGCAGTACTTC
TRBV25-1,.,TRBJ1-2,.,CASSVGILEGYTF,TGTGCCAGCAGTGTCGGCATTTTGGAGGGCTACACCTTC
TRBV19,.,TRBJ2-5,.,CASSIGGQRYQETQYF,TGTGCCAGTAGTATAGGGGGGCAGCGCTATCAAGAGACCCAGTACTTC
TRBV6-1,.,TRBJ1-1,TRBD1,CASSEWDRGWVVANTEAFF,TGTGCCAGCAGTGAATGGGACAGGGGGTGGGTAGTGGCGAACACTGAAGCTTTCTTT
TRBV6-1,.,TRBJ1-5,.,CASSVEVGSNQPQHF,TGTGCCAGCAGTGTTGAGGTTGGTAGCAATCAGCCCCAGCATTTT
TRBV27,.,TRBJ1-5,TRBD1,CASAPDRVDQPQHF,TGTGCCAGCGCGCCGGACAGGGTAGATCAGCCCCAGCATTTT
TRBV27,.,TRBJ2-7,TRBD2,CASRGLVYEQYF,TGTGCCAGCAGGGGACTAGTTTACGAGCAGTACTTC
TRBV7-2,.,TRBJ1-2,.,CASSNRGPLYGYTF,TGTGCCAGCAGCAACCGGGGCCCTCTCTATGGCTACACCTTC
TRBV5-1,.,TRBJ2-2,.,CASSLTGYRELFF,TGCGCCAGCAGCTTAACAGGGTACCGGGAGCTGTTTTTT
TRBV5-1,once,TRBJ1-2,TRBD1,CASSLGLDRPYGYTF,TGCGCCAGCAGCTTGGGATTGGACAGGCCCTATGGCTACACCTTC
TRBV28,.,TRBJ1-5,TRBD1,CASSFIGQGRYQPQHF,TGTGCCAGCAGTTTTATTGGACAGGGGAGATATCAGCCCCAGCATTTT
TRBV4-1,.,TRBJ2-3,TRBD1,CASSQTGTATDTQYF,TGCGCCAGCAGCCAAACCGGGACAGCCACAGATACGCAGTATTTT
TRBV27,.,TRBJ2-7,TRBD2,CASSSRTSGGSYEQYF,TGTGCCAGCAGTTCGAGGACTAGCGGGGGCTCCTACGAGCAGTACTTC
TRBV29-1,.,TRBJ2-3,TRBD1,CSVRDRAIPTSTDTQYF,TGCAGCGTGAGGGACAGGGCCATACCAACTAGCACAGATACGCAGTATTTT
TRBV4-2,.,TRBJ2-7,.,CASSQGLASYEQYF,TGTGCCAGCAGCCAAGGGTTAGCCTCCTACGAGCAGTACTTC
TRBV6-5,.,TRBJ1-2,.,CASSYQDSSYGYTF,TGTGCCAGCAGTTACCAGGACAGCTCCTATGGCTACACCTTC
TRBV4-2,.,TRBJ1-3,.,CASSLDGSGLSGNTIYF,TGTGCCAGCAGCCTTGACGGTTCCGGGTTGTCTGGAAACACCATATATTTT
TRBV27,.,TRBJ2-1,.,CASSLRRGAGVSYNEQFF,TGTGCCAGCAGTTTACGCCGCGGAGCGGGCGTCTCCTACAATGAGCAGTTCTTC
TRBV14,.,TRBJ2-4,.,CASSLKSGYGDIQYF,TGTGCCAGCAGCCTCAAGAGTGGGTATGGTGACATTCAGTACTTC
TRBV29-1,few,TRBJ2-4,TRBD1,CSGTGSKNIQYF,TGCAGCGGGACAGGGTCCAAAAACATTCAGTACTTC